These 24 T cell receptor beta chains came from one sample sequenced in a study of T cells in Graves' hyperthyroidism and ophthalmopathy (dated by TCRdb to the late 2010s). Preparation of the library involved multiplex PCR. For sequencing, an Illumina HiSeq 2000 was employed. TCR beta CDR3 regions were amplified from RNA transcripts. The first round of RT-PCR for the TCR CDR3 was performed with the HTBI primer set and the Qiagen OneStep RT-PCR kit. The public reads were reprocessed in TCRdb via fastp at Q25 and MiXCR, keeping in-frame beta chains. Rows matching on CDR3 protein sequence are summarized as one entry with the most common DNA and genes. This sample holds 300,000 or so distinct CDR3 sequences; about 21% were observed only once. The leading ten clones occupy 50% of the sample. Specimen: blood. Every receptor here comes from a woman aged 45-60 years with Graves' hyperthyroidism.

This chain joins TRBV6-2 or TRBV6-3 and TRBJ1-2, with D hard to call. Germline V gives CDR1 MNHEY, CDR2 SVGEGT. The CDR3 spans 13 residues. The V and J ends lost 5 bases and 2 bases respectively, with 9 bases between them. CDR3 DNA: TGTGCCAGCAGTGACCGACAAAACTATGGCTACACCTTC. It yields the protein CASSDRQNYGYTF.

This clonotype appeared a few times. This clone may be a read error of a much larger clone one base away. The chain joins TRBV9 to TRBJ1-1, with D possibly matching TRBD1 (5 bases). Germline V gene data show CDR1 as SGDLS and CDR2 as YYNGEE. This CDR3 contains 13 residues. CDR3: CACSNYQGAEAFF. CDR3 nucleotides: TGTGCCTGCAGCAATTACCAAGGGGCTGAAGCTTTCTTT.

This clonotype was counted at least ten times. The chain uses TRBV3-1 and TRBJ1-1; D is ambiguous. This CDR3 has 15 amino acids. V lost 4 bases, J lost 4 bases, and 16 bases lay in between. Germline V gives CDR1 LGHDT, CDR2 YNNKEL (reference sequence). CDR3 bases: TGTGCCAGCAGCCTACCAAGAGGGTCGACCACTGAAGCTTTCTTT. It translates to CASSLPRGSTTEAFF.

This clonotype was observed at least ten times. Written as DNA, the CDR3 is TGTGCCAGCAGCTTAGGACGGTTCAATGAGCAGTTCTTC. Its protein product is CASSLGRFNEQFF. The genes are TRBV7-8 and TRBJ2-1, with D hard to call. Per the germline V gene, CDR1 is SGHVS and CDR2 is FQNEAQ. Between the trimmed V and J ends, which lost 1 base and 6 bases, there was a span of 7 bases. The CDR3 is 13 amino acids.

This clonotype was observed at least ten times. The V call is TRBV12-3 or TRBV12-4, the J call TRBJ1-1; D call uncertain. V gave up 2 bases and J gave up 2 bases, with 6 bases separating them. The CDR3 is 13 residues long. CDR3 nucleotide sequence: TGTGCCAGCAGTTTAAAGGTTAACACTGAAGCTTTCTTT. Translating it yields CASSLKVNTEAFF.

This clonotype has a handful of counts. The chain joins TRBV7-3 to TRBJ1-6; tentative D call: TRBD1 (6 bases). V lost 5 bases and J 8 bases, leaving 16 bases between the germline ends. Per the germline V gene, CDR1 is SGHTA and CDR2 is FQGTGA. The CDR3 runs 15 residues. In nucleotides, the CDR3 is TGTGCCAGCAGCCAAGCCGGGACATTGGATTCACCCCTCCACTTT. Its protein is CASSQAGTLDSPLHF.

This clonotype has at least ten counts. CDR3 nucleotide sequence: TGCAGTGCCAACACTCGCGGGGGTACAAGATACAATGAGCAGTTCTTC. It encodes CSANTRGGTRYNEQFF. J is TRBJ2-1 and V is TRBV20-1; 7 bases line up with TRBD2. The junction had 15 bases not matched to a gene; V was cut back by 6 bases and J by 4 bases. The CDR3 runs to 16 residues. In germline, CDR1 is DFQATT, CDR2 SNEGSKA (reference sequence).

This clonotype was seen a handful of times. Here the CDR3 DNA reads TGTGCCATCAGTGAACGCGGGGGAAATGAGCAGTTCTTC. Its protein is CAISERGGNEQFF. J is TRBJ2-1 and V is TRBV10-3; TRBD2 aligns across 7 bases. This CDR3 contains 13 residues. Germline V gene lookup returns CDR1 ENHRY and CDR2 SYGVKD. V lost 3 bases to trimming and J lost 7 bases; unmatched junction nucleotides: 3.

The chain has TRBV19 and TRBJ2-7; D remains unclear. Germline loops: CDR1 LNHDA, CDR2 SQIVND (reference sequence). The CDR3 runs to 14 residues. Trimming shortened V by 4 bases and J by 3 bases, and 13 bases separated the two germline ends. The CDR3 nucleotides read TGTGCCAGTAGTAGCGGACCGGCCAACTACGAGCAGTACTTC. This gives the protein CASSSGPANYEQYF.

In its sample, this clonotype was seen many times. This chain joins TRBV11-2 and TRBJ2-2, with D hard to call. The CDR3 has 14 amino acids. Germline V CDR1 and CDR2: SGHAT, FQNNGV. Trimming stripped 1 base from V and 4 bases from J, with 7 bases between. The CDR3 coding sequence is TGTGCCAGCAGCTTAGTCCTTGCCACCGGGGAGCTGTTTTTT. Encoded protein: CASSLVLATGELFF.

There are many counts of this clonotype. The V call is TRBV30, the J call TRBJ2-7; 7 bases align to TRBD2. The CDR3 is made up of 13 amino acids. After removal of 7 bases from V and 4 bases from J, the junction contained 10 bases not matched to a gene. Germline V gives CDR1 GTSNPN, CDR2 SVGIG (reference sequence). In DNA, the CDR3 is TGTGCCTCGGGCGGCGGGAGAGGGTACGAGCAGTACTTC. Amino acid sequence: CASGGGRGYEQYF. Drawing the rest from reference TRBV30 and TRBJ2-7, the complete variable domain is SQTIHQWPATLVQPVGSPLSLECTVEGTSNPNLYWYRQAAGRGLQLLFYSVGIGQISSEVPQNLSASRPQDRQFILSSKKLLLSDSGFYLCASGGGRGYEQYFGPGTRLTVT.

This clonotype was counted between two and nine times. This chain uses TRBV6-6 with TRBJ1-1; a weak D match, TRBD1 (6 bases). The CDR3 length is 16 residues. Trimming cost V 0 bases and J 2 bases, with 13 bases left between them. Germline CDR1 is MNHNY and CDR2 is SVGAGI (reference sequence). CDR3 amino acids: CASSYSGDNYNTEAFF. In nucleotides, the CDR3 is TGTGCCAGCAGTTACTCGGGGGACAATTATAACACTGAAGCTTTCTTT.

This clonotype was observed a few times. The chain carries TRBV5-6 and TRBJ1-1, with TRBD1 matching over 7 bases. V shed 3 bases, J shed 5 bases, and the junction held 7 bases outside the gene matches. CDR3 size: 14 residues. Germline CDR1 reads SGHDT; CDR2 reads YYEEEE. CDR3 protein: CASSSTGVGTEAFF. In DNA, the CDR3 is TGTGCCAGCAGCTCCACAGGGGTAGGGACTGAAGCTTTCTTT.

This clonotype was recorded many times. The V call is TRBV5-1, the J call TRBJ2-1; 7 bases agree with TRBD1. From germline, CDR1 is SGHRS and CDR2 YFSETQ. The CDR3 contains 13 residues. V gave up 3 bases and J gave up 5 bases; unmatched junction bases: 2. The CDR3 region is CASSSTGDNEQFF. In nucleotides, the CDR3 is TGCGCCAGCAGCTCAACAGGGGACAATGAGCAGTTCTTC.

The CDR3 coding sequence is TGTGCCAGCATGGTACAGGGGGGCACCATATATTTT. Residues: CASMVQGGTIYF. J is TRBJ1-3 and V is TRBV28; 8 positions agree with TRBD1. The CDR3 is made up of 12 amino acids. Trimming cost V 7 bases and J 9 bases; bases outside gene matches: 5. Germline V lookup: CDR1 MDHEN, CDR2 SYDVKM.

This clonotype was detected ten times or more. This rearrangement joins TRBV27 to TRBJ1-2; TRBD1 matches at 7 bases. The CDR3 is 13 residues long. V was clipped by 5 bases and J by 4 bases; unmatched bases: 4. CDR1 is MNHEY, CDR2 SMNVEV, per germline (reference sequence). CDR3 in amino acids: CASSEGQSYGYTF. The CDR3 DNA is TGTGCCAGCAGTGAGGGACAGTCCTATGGCTACACCTTC.

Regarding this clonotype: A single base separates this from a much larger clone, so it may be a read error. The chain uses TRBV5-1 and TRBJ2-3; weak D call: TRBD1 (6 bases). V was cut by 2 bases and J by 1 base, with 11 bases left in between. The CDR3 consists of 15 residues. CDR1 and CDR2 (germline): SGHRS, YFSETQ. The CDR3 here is CASSFTGRGTDTQYF. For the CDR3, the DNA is TGCGCCAGCAGCTTCACAGGGCGGGGCACAGATACGCAGTATTTT.

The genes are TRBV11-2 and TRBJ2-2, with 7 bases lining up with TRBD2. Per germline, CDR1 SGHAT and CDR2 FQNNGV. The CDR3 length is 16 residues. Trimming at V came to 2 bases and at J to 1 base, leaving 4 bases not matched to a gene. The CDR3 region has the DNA TGTGCCAGCAGCTTACTCCCTAGCGGGAACACCGGGGAGCTGTTTTTT. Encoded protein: CASSLLPSGNTGELFF. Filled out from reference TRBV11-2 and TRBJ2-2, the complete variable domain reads EAGVAQSPRYKIIEKRQSVAFWCNPISGHATLYWYQQILGQGPKLLIQFQNNGVVDDSQLPKDRFSAERLKGVDSTLKIQPAKLEDSAVYLCASSLLPSGNTGELFFGEGSRLTVL.

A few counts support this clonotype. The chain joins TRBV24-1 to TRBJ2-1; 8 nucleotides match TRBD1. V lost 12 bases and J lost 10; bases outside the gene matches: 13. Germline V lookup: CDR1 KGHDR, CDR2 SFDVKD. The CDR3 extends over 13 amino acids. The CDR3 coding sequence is TGTGCCTCTAGACCGGGACAGGAGGGAGAGCAGTTCTTC. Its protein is CASRPGQEGEQFF.

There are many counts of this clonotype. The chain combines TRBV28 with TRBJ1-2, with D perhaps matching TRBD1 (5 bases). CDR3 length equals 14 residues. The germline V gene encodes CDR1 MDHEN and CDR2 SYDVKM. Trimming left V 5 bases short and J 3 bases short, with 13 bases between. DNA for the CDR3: TGTGCCAGCAGTCCACCGACAGAAGACTATGGCTACACCTTC. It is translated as CASSPPTEDYGYTF.

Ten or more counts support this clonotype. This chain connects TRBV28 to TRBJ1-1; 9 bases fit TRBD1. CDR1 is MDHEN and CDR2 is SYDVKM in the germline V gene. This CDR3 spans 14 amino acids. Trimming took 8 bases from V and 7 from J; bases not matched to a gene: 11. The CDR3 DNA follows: TGTGCCAGCCTCAAGGACAGGGGCATTGGTGAAGCTTTCTTT. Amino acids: CASLKDRGIGEAFF.

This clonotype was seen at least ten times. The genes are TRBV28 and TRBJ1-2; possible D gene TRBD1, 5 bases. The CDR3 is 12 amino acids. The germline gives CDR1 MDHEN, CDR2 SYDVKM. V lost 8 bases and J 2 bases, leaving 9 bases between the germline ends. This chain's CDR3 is CASHGGNYGYTF. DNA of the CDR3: TGTGCCAGCCATGGGGGGAACTATGGCTACACCTTC.

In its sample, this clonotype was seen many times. The CDR3 DNA sequence: TGTGCCAGCGGACTAGCGAGGACAGATACGCAGTATTTT. It translates to CASGLARTDTQYF. The gene calls are TRBV27 and TRBJ2-3; 9 positions agree with TRBD2. From germline, CDR1 is MNHEY and CDR2 SMNVEV (reference sequence). CDR3 size: 13 residues. V trimming: 8 bases; J trimming: 3 bases; junction bases outside the gene matches: 3.

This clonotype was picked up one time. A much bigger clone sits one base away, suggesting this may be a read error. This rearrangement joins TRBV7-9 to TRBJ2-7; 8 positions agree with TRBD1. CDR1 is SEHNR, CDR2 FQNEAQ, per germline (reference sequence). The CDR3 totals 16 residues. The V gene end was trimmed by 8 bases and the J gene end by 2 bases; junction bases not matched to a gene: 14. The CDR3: CASGTPRDRTPYEQYF. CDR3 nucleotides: TGTGCCAGCGGCACCCCCCGGGACAGGACTCCCTACGAGCAGTACTTC.